These T cell receptor beta chains were read from a single sample in a study of cytomegalovirus exposure and HLA in healthy donors. TCRdb's copy holds only in-frame clones and misses some; the assay was immunoSEQ multiplex PCR. This table holds fewer than 200,000 clones, roughly 86% found once. Input material: PBMCs. The source is a man aged 35-49 years in good health and CMV-seropositive. Each CDR3 is given with its conserved first and last residue. D genes are given only for firm matches. Expanded clones are given a class, and other clones once, few, many or no size at all.

clone size	D gene	V gene	J gene	CDR3 DNA	CDR3 protein
.	TRBD1	TRBV12-5	TRBJ1-1	TGTGCTAGTGGTTTGGAGACAGGGACCCAAGCTTTCTTT	CASGLETGTQAFF
.	.	TRBV11-2	TRBJ2-7	TGTGCCAGCAGCGGGGCGCCGGCCTACGAGCAGTACTTC	CASSGAPAYEQYF
.	.	TRBV16	TRBJ1-3	TGTGCCAGCAGCCAGACCGGAGCAGGGGCTGGAAACACCATATATTTT	CASSQTGAGAGNTIYF
.	TRBD2	TRBV2	TRBJ2-3	TGTGCCAGATCAAGCGGGACTAGCGGCACAGATACGCAGTATTTT	CARSSGTSGTDTQYF
.	TRBD1	TRBV27	TRBJ2-1	TGTGCCAGCAGACTCAGACAGGGGGCTAGCCATGAGCAGTTCTTC	CASRLRQGASHEQFF
few	.	TRBV2	TRBJ2-1	TGTGCCAGCAGTGAAGATGCTAGTGGGGAGCAGTTCTTC	CASSEDASGEQFF
.	.	TRBV21-1	TRBJ1-2	TGTGCCAGCAGCAAAGCGCCGGGGTCCGGAGTTGGCTACACCTTC	CASSKAPGSGVGYTF
once	TRBD2	TRBV28	TRBJ2-1	TGTGCCAGCACCCCGTCTAGCGGGAAGGTTGAGCAGTTCTTC	CASTPSSGKVEQFF
.	.	TRBV10-3	TRBJ2-1	TGTGCCATCAGTGATACAGGGTCGGGCCCTAGACGGGAGCAGTTCTTC	CAISDTGSGPRREQFF
.	.	TRBV5-5	TRBJ2-5	TGTGCCAGCAGCTTGGACCGGGGGATAGTGGGAGGATCTGAAGAGACCCAGTACTTC	CASSLDRGIVGGSEETQYF
.	TRBD1	TRBV6-1	TRBJ2-2	TGTGCCAGCATATCGGGACAGGGTTCCGGGGAGCTGTTTTTT	CASISGQGSGELFF
.	.	TRBV7-6	TRBJ2-3	TGTGCCAGCAGCTTAGTTAGCGGAGGCTACACAGATACGCAGTATTTT	CASSLVSGGYTDTQYF
.	TRBD1	TRBV28	TRBJ2-1	TGTGCCAGCAGTACTTTCAGGGGGAATGAGCAGTTCTTC	CASSTFRGNEQFF
.	.	TRBV25-1	TRBJ1-5	TGTGCCAGCAGTCAGGGAAGTCAGCCCCAGCATTTT	CASSQGSQPQHF
few	.	TRBV7-9	TRBJ2-7	TGTGCCAGCAGCACCGGCAGTGGAGGAAGCTCCTACGAGCAGTACTTC	CASSTGSGGSSYEQYF
.	TRBD2	TRBV7-9	TRBJ2-7	TGTGCCAGCAGTCCTAGCGGGACTTACGAGCAGTACTTC	CASSPSGTYEQYF
.	TRBD2	TRBV10-1	TRBJ2-7	TGCGCCAGCAGTGACCCTACTAGCGGGCCCTACGAGCAGTACTTC	CASSDPTSGPYEQYF
.	.	TRBV6-1	TRBJ2-7	TGTGCCAGCGGCCCAGATCCCTACGAGCAGTACTTC	CASGPDPYEQYF
.	.	TRBV7-2	TRBJ1-1	TGTGCCAGCAGCGTCGGACATTTGAACACTGAAGCTTTCTTT	CASSVGHLNTEAFF
.	.	TRBV21-1	TRBJ1-5	TGTGCCAGCAGCAGCGGACAGGGGAATCAGCCCCAGCATTTT	CASSSGQGNQPQHF
.	.	TRBV6-4	TRBJ1-5	TGTGCCAGCACAACAGGGTTTCATCAGCCCCAGCATTTT	CASTTGFHQPQHF
.	.	TRBV15	TRBJ2-2	TGTGCCACCAGCAGAGATCGAGGAGGACTCCCCTCGAACACCGGGGAGCTGTTTTTT	CATSRDRGGLPSNTGELFF
.	TRBD1	TRBV7-9	TRBJ2-7	TGTTCCAGCAGCTCGACAGGGGACGAGCAGTACTTC	CSSSSTGDEQYF
.	.	TRBV4-1	TRBJ1-3	TGCGCCAGCAGCCAAGAAACCAGCTCTGGAAACACCATATATTTT	CASSQETSSGNTIYF
.	TRBD1	TRBV6-5	TRBJ2-7	TGTGCCAGCAAAAAAGACAGGGGGCCTACCTACGAGCAGTACTTC	CASKKDRGPTYEQYF